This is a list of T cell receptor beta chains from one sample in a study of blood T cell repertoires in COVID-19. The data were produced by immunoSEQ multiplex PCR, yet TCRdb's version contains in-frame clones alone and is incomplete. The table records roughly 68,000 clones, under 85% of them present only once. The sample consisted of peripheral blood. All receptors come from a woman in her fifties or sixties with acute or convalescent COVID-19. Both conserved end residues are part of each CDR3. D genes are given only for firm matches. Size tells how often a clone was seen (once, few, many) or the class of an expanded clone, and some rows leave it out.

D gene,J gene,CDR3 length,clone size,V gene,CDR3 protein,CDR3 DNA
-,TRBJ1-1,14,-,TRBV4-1,CASSQIGGGTEAFF,TGCGCCAGCAGCCAAATAGGGGGGGGGACCGAAGCTTTCTTT
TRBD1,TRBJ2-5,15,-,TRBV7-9,CASSKGAAPEETQYF,TGTGCCAGCAGCAAGGGGGCGGCACCCGAAGAGACCCAGTACTTC
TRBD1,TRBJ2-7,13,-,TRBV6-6,CASSYIPGGEQYF,TGTGCCAGCAGTTACATCCCAGGGGGCGAGCAGTACTTC
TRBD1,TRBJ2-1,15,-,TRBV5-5,CASSLGGQGLGFWLF,TGTGCCAGCAGCTTGGGGGGACAGGGACTCGGATTTTGGCTCTTC
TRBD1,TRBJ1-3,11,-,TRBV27,CAGTAGNTIYF,TGTGCCGGGACAGCTGGAAACACCATATATTTT
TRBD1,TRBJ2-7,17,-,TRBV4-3,CASSQDRSGTGIYEQYF,TGCGCCAGCAGCCAGGATCGCTCCGGGACAGGGATATACGAGCAGTACTTC
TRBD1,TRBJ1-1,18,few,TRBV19,CASSIPDRRGPGPTEAFF,TGTGCCAGTAGTATCCCGGACAGGAGGGGGCCAGGGCCTACTGAAGCTTTCTTT
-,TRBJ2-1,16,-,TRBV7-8,CASSLRYGGDYNEQFF,TGTGCCAGCAGTTTAAGGTACGGGGGAGACTACAATGAGCAGTTCTTC
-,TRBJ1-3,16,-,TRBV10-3,CAISDSFRGLGNTIYF,TGTGCCATCAGTGATTCGTTCAGGGGCTTAGGAAACACCATATATTTT
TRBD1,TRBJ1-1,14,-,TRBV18,CASSAQGANTEAFF,TGTGCCAGCTCGGCACAGGGGGCGAACACTGAAGCTTTCTTT
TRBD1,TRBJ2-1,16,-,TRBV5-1,CASSSRTGLSYNEQFF,TGCGCCAGCAGCTCCCGGACAGGGCTGTCCTACAATGAGCAGTTCTTC
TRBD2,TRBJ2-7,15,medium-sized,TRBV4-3,CASSQARLAPYEQYF,TGCGCCAGCAGCCAGGCGCGACTAGCTCCTTACGAGCAGTACTTC
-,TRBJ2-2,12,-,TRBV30,CAWSHNTGELFF,TGTGCCTGGAGTCATAACACCGGGGAGCTGTTTTTT
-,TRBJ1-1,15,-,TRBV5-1,CASSSQTTGFAEAFF,TGCGCCAGCAGCTCCCAAACAACAGGGTTCGCTGAAGCTTTCTTT
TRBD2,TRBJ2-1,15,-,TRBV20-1,CSASWLAGDYNEQFF,TGCAGTGCTAGTTGGCTAGCGGGGGACTACAATGAGCAGTTCTTC
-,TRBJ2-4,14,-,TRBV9,CASSVADSKNIQYF,TGTGCCAGCAGCGTAGCGGACTCCAAAAACATTCAGTACTTC
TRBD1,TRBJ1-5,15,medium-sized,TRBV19,CASSRGQGARQPQHF,TGTGCCAGTAGTCGTGGACAGGGGGCAAGACAGCCCCAGCATTTT
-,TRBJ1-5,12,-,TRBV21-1,CARGGSNQPQHF,TGTGCCAGGGGGGGTAGCAATCAGCCCCAGCATTTT
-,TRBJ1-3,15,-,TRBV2,CASSFYSNSGNTIYF,TGTGCCAGCAGTTTCTACAGCAATTCTGGAAACACCATATATTTT
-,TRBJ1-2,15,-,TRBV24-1,CATSPGGGFVYGYTF,TGTGCCACCAGTCCGGGAGGGGGTTTTGTCTATGGCTACACCTTC
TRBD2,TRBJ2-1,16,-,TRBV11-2,CASSSELAGVKNEQFF,TGTGCCAGCAGCTCTGAATTAGCGGGAGTAAAGAATGAGCAGTTCTTC
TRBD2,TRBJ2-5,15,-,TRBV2,CASRITEAGGETQYF,TGTGCCAGCAGGATCACGGAGGCGGGGGGGGAGACCCAGTACTTC
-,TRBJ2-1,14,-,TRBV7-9,CASSLVYPYNEQFF,TGTGCCAGCAGCTTAGTCTACCCCTACAATGAGCAGTTCTTC
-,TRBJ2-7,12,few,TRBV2,CASSRQGGEQYF,TGTGCCAGCAGTCGACAGGGAGGCGAGCAGTACTTC
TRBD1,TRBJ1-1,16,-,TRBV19,CASTPGQGTLNTEAFF,TGTGCCAGTACACCGGGACAGGGGACCCTGAACACTGAAGCTTTCTTT
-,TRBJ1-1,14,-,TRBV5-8,CASSLFIGGTEAFF,TGTGCCAGCAGCTTGTTTATCGGGGGCACTGAAGCTTTCTTT
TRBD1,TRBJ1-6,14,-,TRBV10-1,CASKRTGVDSPLHF,TGCGCCAGCAAACGGACAGGGGTTGATTCACCCCTCCACTTT
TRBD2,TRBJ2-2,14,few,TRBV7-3,CASSRSSGTGELFF,TGTGCCAGCTCAAGGAGTAGCGGGACCGGGGAGCTGTTTTTT
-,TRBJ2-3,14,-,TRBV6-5,CASSPGTYWDTQYF,TGTGCCAGCAGCCCCGGGACATATTGGGATACGCAGTATTTT
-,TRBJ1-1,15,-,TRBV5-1,CASSPGQTMNTEAFF,TGCGCCAGCAGCCCTGGACAGACAATGAACACTGAAGCTTTCTTT